This T cell receptor beta chain was recovered during a study of blood T cell repertoires in COVID-19. Across the whole study: Some COVID-19 samples were acute and others convalescent; all came from the United States, Italy and Spain.

Germline V lookup: CDR1 MNHNS, CDR2 SASEGT. V was cut by 2 bases and J by 2 bases, with 10 bases left in between. There are 15 residues in the CDR3. Only in-frame clones appear in the TCRdb table, and some are missing; sequencing was by immunoSEQ multiplex PCR. The sample records 140,000 to 150,000 clones, about 87% being singletons. The origin of this receptor is a man aged 80 or over with acute or convalescent COVID-19. Sequenced input: peripheral blood. This chain links TRBV6-1 with TRBJ2-1; D is ambiguous. The CDR3 DNA is TGTGCCAGCAGTGAAACGTGGGCCCCCTACAATGAGCAGTTCTTC. Its protein is CASSETWAPYNEQFF.